This TCR beta chain is from a study of OX40 agonist ivuxolimab in advanced cancers. Findings and caveats of the study: Certain nonresponding patients likewise had low normalized T-cell clonal expansion. Both blood CD4+ and CD8+ T cells showed clonal growth by week 6 at 0.1 to 3.0 mg/kg. More expanded clones were seen, on average, in CD8+ T cells than in CD4+.

TCRdb's table, derived via immunoSEQ multiplex PCR, lists solely in-frame clones and lacks some. The sample contains 43,000 or so clones, 88% of which appear only once. By share, this clone ranks as medium-sized (0.01 to 0.1%). The antigen remains undetermined. This CDR3 contains 15 residues. The V gene's germline CDR1 is KGHSH and CDR2 LQKENI. V lost 6 bases and J 4 bases, leaving 19 bases between the germline ends. The TCR originated in an adult with an advanced solid tumor such as melanoma, head and neck, liver or kidney cancer. Sample: CD4+ or CD8+ T cells sorted from blood, taken in a trial of the OX40 agonist ivuxolimab. V is TRBV18 and J is TRBJ2-7; possibly TRBD1 for D (5 bases). DNA of the CDR3: TGTGCCAGCTCGTACCAGTCGCAGGGATGGTACGAGCAGTACTTC. Encoded protein: CASSYQSQGWYEQYF.